The following is a T cell receptor (beta chain) sequence with its context. Study processing details: Scientists estimated how many nucleated cells there were by amplifying reference gene primers. Only in-frame clones appear in the TCRdb table, and some are missing; sequencing was by immunoSEQ multiplex PCR. V, J and clone size are taken as reported in that table, and D and trimming were inferred from the DNA itself. The sample holds around 100,000 clones, about nine tenths seen once. This record belongs to a study of blood T cell repertoires in COVID-19. Per the germline V gene, CDR1 is MDHEN and CDR2 is SYDVKM. This CDR3 is 14 amino acids long.

This rearrangement joins TRBV28 to TRBJ2-2; TRBD1 aligns across 12 bases. Sequencing was performed on peripheral blood. The sequence derives from a man aged 45-65 years with acute or convalescent COVID-19. CDR3 in amino acids: CGAMGQGASGELFF. The DNA of the CDR3 is TGTGGGGCGATGGGACAGGGGGCTTCCGGGGAGCTGTTTTTT.